This TCR delta chain is drawn from a study of γδ T cells in repeated Plasmodium falciparum infection. Whole-study findings and limits: Many TCRgamma sequences overlapped between individuals in stable Vgamma9/Vdelta2+ repertoires. Donors in Mali lived in a small rural village, largely one ethnic group.

Gammadelta T cells were flow-sorted from PBMC into Vgamma9/Vdelta2+ and Vdelta2-negative populations for bulk analysis. TCRdb repeated clone calling on the multiplex PCR reads with CATT. The profile shows 45,000 to 50,000 delta-chain clones, roughly 1.5% of them singletons. This CDR3 comprises 23 residues. The germline CDR1 and CDR2 sequences are TSWWSYY and QGS. J gave up 0 bases and V 0 bases, and 24 bases lay outside the gene matches. This clone was recorded many times. Its matching antigen is unknown. The receptor was derived from a pool of human donors (malaria-infected and uninfected, not separated). V gene TRDV1 combines with J gene TRDJ1; 8 bases map to TRDD3. Sequencing was carried out using gamma-delta T cells from blood. The CDR3 loop reads CALGELPYGWGKRLYRNTDKLIF. The CDR3 coding sequence is TGTGCTCTTGGGGAACTTCCCTACGGCTGGGGGAAGCGGCTCTATCGAAACACCGATAAACTCATCTTT.